The 8 T cell receptor beta chains below all came from one sample that was sequenced in a study of control samples from healthy donors and cancer patients (dated by TCRdb to 2018 to 2020). The library was built by means of the immunoSEQ multiplex PCR assay. What TCRdb holds here is the immuneACCESS table cut down to in-frame rearrangements. Part of the clones is not present; checked against another copy, under half of the missing clones reflect an unresolved V gene, and the others are unexplained. Recorded for this sample are some 220,000 clones; about 93% of them occurred a single time. The ten largest make up approximately 1.4% of the sample. The sequenced sample consisted of blood. These receptors came from a man aged 50 or older in good health.

The chain is built from TRBV7-2 and TRBJ1-4, with D possibly TRBD1 on 6 matching bases. The CDR3 sequence is 18 residues long. V was cut by 1 base and J by 0 bases, with 15 bases left in between. Germline CDR1 is SGHTA and CDR2 is FQGNSA. The CDR3 region has the DNA TGTGCCAGCAGCTTAGATGTCAGGGGAGGGGCAACTAATGAAAAACTGTTTTTT. Its translation: CASSLDVRGGATNEKLFF.

The V and J genes are TRBV30 and TRBJ1-5, with 8 bases matching TRBD1. CDR1 and CDR2 (germline): GTSNPN, SVGIG (reference sequence). V was pared by 2 bases and J by 1 base, with 4 bases of the junction left unmatched. There are 15 residues in the CDR3. CDR3 protein: CAWSPRTGSNQPQHF. The CDR3 bases are TGTGCCTGGAGTCCTCGGACAGGGAGCAATCAGCCCCAGCATTTT.

The chain has TRBV30 and TRBJ1-1; D is perhaps TRBD1 (5 bases). The V gene lost 4 bases and the J gene lost 3 bases, with 12 bases spanning the gap. There are 13 residues in the CDR3. Germline CDR1 is GTSNPN and CDR2 is SVGIG (reference sequence). The CDR3: CAWKGRADTEAFF. CDR3 in DNA: TGTGCCTGGAAGGGCAGGGCCGACACTGAAGCTTTCTTT.

Concerning this clone: This same CDR3 is encoded by further DNA sequences in the sample. The chain is built from TRBV19 and TRBJ1-1, with D unclear. CDR1 and CDR2 from the germline V gene are LNHDA and SQIVND (reference sequence). This CDR3 comprises 13 residues. Trimming left V 4 bases short and J 0 bases short, with 6 bases between. CDR3 loop: CASSTQLNTEAFF. Written as DNA, the CDR3 is TGTGCCAGTAGTACCCAATTGAACACTGAAGCTTTCTTT.

V usage is TRBV12-3 or TRBV12-4 and J usage is TRBJ1-2; 8 bases align to TRBD1. CDR3 length: 11 residues. After removal of 6 bases from V and 7 bases from J, the junction contained 1 base not matched to a gene. CDR3 coding DNA: TGTGCCAGCAGGGACAGGGCTGGCTACACCTTC. This encodes CASRDRAGYTF.

CDR3 sequence: CASLRAETNTGELFF. The CDR3 DNA sequence: TGTGCCAGTCTCCGGGCGGAAACGAACACCGGGGAGCTGTTTTTT. The chain joins TRBV11-2 to TRBJ2-2; D not certain. Germline CDR1 reads SGHAT; CDR2 reads FQNNGV. The V end was cut by 9 bases, the J end by 0 bases, with 14 bases between. The CDR3 sequence is 15 residues long.

The gene calls are TRBV5-5 and TRBJ2-1; 11 bases are a match to TRBD2. Trimming cost V 4 bases and J 4 bases; bases outside gene matches: 4. Germline-derived CDR1 and CDR2 are SGHKS and YYEKEE (reference sequence). This CDR3 spans 15 amino acids. CDR3 coding DNA: TGTGCCAGCAGCACGACTAGCGGGGTATACAATGAGCAGTTCTTC. Its protein is CASSTTSGVYNEQFF.

The chain has TRBV19 and TRBJ1-2; TRBD1 aligns across 9 bases. The V gene's germline CDR1 is LNHDA and CDR2 SQIVND (reference sequence). Germline trimming cut 5 bases from V and 3 bases from J; bases unmatched to any gene: 4. The CDR3 consists of 14 residues. CDR3 DNA: TGTGCCAGTAGTGCAGACAGGGGGGACTATGGCTACACCTTC. Protein product: CASSADRGDYGYTF.